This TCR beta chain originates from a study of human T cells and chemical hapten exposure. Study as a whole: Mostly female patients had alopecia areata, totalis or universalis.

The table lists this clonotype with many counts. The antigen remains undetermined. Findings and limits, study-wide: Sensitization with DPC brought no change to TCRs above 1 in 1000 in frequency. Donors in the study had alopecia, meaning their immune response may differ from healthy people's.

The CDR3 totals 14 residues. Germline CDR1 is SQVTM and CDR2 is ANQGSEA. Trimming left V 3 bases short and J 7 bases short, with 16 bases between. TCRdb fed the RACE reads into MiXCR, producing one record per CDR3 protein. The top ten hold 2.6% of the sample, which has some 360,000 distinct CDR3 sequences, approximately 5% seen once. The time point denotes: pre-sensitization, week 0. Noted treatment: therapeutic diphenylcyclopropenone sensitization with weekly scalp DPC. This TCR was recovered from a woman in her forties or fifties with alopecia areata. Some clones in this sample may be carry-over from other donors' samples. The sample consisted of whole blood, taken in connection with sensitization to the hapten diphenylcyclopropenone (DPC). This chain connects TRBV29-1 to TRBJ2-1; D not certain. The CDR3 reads CSVESRVQGNEQFF. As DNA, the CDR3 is TGCAGCGTTGAGTCCCGGGTCCAAGGAAATGAGCAGTTCTTC.